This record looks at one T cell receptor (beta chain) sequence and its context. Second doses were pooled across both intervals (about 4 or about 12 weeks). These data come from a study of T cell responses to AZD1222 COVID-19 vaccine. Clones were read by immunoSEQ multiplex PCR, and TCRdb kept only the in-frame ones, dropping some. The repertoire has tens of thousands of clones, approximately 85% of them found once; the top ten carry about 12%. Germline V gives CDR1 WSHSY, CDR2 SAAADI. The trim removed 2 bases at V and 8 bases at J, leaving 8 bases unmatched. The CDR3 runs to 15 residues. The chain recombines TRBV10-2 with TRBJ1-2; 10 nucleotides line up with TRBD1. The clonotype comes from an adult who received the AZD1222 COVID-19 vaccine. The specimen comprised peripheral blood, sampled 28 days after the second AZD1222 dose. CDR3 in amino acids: CASSEITGTGEGYTF. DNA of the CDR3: TGCGCCAGCAGTGAGATAACCGGGACAGGGGAAGGCTACACCTTC.